This is a list of T cell receptor beta chains from one sample in a study of CD8 T cells in Susac syndrome. TCRdb analysed the immunoSEQ multiplex PCR reads with MiXCR anew, one entry per CDR3 protein. The sample carries approximately 160,000 distinct CDR3 sequences, roughly 94% recorded once. The sequencing sample was made of CD4+ T cells from PBMCs. The origin of the receptors is a human donor with multiple sclerosis. The CDR3 runs from the conserved cysteine through the conserved F or W. D genes are given only for firm matches. The listing skips clone size in some rows; elsewhere it reads once, few, many or a size class.

J gene | clone size | D gene | V gene | CDR3 protein | CDR3 DNA
TRBJ1-1 | NA | NA | TRBV6-5 | CASSSGPYREAFF | TGTGCCAGCAGCTCCGGACCCTACAGGGAAGCTTTCTTT
TRBJ2-4 | NA | NA | TRBV30 | CAWRVSPKNIQYF | TGTGCCTGGAGGGTCTCTCCCAAAAACATTCAGTACTTC
TRBJ2-3 | NA | NA | TRBV4-3 | CASSLHTGQSTDTQYF | TGCGCCAGCAGCCTTCACACGGGGCAAAGCACAGATACGCAGTATTTT
TRBJ1-1 | NA | TRBD1 | TRBV27 | CASSLADRAKSLPNTEAFF | TGTGCCAGCAGTCTCGCTGACAGGGCCAAGTCCCTGCCGAACACTGAAGCTTTCTTT
TRBJ1-5 | NA | NA | TRBV18 | CASSLTGTGSGQPQHF | TGTGCCAGCTCATTGACCGGGACTGGGAGCGGCCAGCCCCAGCATTTT
TRBJ2-7 | once | NA | TRBV9 | CASSVAPEGEQYF | TGTGCCAGCAGCGTAGCTCCGGAGGGTGAGCAGTACTTC
TRBJ2-2 | NA | NA | TRBV7-2 | CASTWGTHAGELFF | TGTGCCAGCACCTGGGGAACTCATGCCGGGGAGCTGTTTTTT
TRBJ1-1 | NA | NA | TRBV12-5 | CASGSGQNTEAFF | TGTGCTAGTGGTTCGGGACAGAACACTGAAGCTTTCTTT
TRBJ1-2 | NA | NA | TRBV24-1 | CATSDLHRGGYTF | TGTGCCACCAGTGATTTGCACAGAGGCGGCTACACCTTC
TRBJ2-2 | NA | TRBD2 | TRBV4-1 | CASSLTTSGNGNTGELFF | TGCGCCAGCAGCCTAACGACTAGCGGGAACGGTAACACCGGGGAGCTGTTTTTT
TRBJ2-5 | NA | NA | TRBV6-2/TRBV6-3 | CASSRRELQETQYF | TGTGCCAGCAGTCGGCGGGAACTTCAAGAGACCCAGTACTTC
TRBJ1-2 | NA | NA | TRBV20-1 | CSAMNPRNYGYTF | TGCAGTGCTATGAACCCCAGGAACTATGGCTACACCTTC
TRBJ2-3 | NA | TRBD2 | TRBV20-1 | CSAVTSGGTDTQYF | TGCAGTGCCGTGACTAGCGGGGGCACAGATACGCAGTATTTT
TRBJ2-3 | NA | TRBD2 | TRBV4-1 | CASSQLFQGGRKDTQYF | TGCGCCAGCAGCCAGCTATTTCAGGGAGGGAGAAAAGATACGCAGTATTTT
TRBJ2-2 | NA | TRBD2 | TRBV6-5 | CASRNSGRWLGELFF | TGTGCCAGCAGGAACAGCGGGAGGTGGCTCGGGGAGCTGTTTTTT
TRBJ2-2 | NA | NA | TRBV3-1 | CASSLTSGVSGELFF | TGTGCCAGCAGCCTGACCTCAGGAGTCTCCGGGGAGCTGTTTTTT
TRBJ2-2 | NA | NA | TRBV25-1 | CASSGDRTGELFF | TGTGCCAGCAGTGGAGACAGGACCGGGGAGCTGTTTTTT
TRBJ2-7 | NA | TRBD2 | TRBV20-1 | CSAGTSGSATYEQYF | TGCAGTGCCGGGACTAGCGGGAGCGCAACCTACGAGCAGTACTTC
TRBJ2-5 | NA | NA | TRBV12-3/TRBV12-4 | CASSSLGLETQYF | TGTGCCAGCAGTTCTCTAGGGCTGGAGACCCAGTACTTC
TRBJ2-3 | NA | NA | TRBV3-1 | CASSSPGAADTQYF | TGTGCCAGCAGCTCTCCGGGGGCGGCAGATACGCAGTATTTT
TRBJ2-1 | NA | TRBD1 | TRBV28 | CASSLWGQGVLNEQFF | TGTGCCAGCAGTTTATGGGGTCAGGGGGTTTTAAATGAGCAGTTCTTC
TRBJ2-1 | once | NA | TRBV29-1 | CSGYPRSSYNEQFF | TGCAGCGGCTACCCCAGAAGCTCCTACAATGAGCAGTTCTTC
TRBJ2-1 | NA | NA | TRBV5-1 | CASSLTSGYYNEQFF | TGCGCCAGCAGCTTGACCAGCGGGTACTACAATGAGCAGTTCTTC
TRBJ2-7 | NA | TRBD1 | TRBV5-8 | CASSLGWRQGYEQYF | TGTGCCAGCAGCTTGGGTTGGAGACAGGGCTACGAGCAGTACTTC
TRBJ1-5 | NA | TRBD1 | TRBV30 | CAWDFGTGDNQPQHF | TGTGCCTGGGACTTCGGGACAGGGGACAATCAGCCCCAGCATTTT
TRBJ2-7 | NA | NA | TRBV20-1 | CSADPGLPQGQYF | TGCAGTGCTGATCCGGGACTCCCTCAGGGGCAGTACTTC
TRBJ2-7 | NA | NA | TRBV18 | CASSDPARSQTF | TGTGCCAGCTCGGATCCGGCGCGATCGCAGACGTTC
TRBJ1-2 | NA | NA | TRBV28 | CASSLFTGQGGYTF | TGTGCCAGCAGTTTATTCACGGGCCAGGGGGGCTACACCTTC
TRBJ1-2 | NA | NA | TRBV28 | CASSPVDGNYGYTF | TGTGCCAGCAGTCCCGTCGACGGGAACTATGGCTACACCTTC
TRBJ2-3 | NA | NA | TRBV3-1 | CASSLGFSNTDTQYF | TGTGCCAGCAGCCTCGGTTTCTCCAACACAGATACGCAGTATTTT
TRBJ1-2 | NA | NA | TRBV2 | CASSDAGGYTF | TGTGCCAGCAGTGACGCGGGCGGCTACACCTTC
TRBJ2-2 | NA | NA | TRBV18 | CASSPPSRELFF | TGTGCCAGCTCACCACCGAGCCGGGAGCTGTTTTTT
TRBJ2-2 | NA | NA | TRBV9 | CASSETPPGGLPGELFF | TGTGCCAGCAGCGAGACCCCTCCCGGGGGGCTCCCCGGGGAGCTGTTTTTT
TRBJ1-1 | NA | NA | TRBV11-2 | CASSPQGMGTEAFF | TGTGCCAGCAGCCCGCAGGGGATGGGCACTGAAGCTTTCTTT
TRBJ2-1 | NA | NA | TRBV12-3/TRBV12-4 | CASSFQNEQFF | TGTGCCAGCAGTTTCCAGAATGAGCAGTTCTTC
TRBJ2-5 | few | NA | TRBV30 | CAWASPWPSQETQYF | TGTGCCTGGGCATCCCCCTGGCCGTCACAAGAGACCCAGTACTTC
TRBJ1-1 | NA | NA | TRBV27 | CASRIRAGHTEAFF | TGTGCCAGCAGAATTAGGGCAGGGCACACTGAAGCTTTCTTT
TRBJ2-7 | NA | TRBD2 | TRBV20-1 | CSARLAGVGEQYF | TGCAGTGCTAGGCTAGCGGGAGTAGGCGAGCAGTACTTC
TRBJ1-2 | once | NA | TRBV5-8 | CASSLVVRGDWTF | TGTGCCAGCAGCTTGGTCGTAAGGGGGGATTGGACCTTC
TRBJ2-2 | NA | NA | TRBV5-1 | CASSLRALSTTGELFF | TGCGCCAGCAGCTTGCGGGCCCTATCCACAACCGGGGAGCTGTTTTTT
TRBJ2-3 | NA | NA | TRBV20-1 | CSARDPGEGTDTQYF | TGCAGTGCTAGAGATCCCGGCGAAGGCACAGATACGCAGTATTTT
TRBJ2-3 | NA | NA | TRBV3-1 | CASGGDTQYF | TGTGCCAGCGGGGGTGATACGCAGTATTTT
TRBJ2-7 | NA | NA | TRBV29-1 | CSVSVGHEQYF | TGCAGCGTTTCGGTGGGGCACGAGCAGTACTTC
TRBJ1-2 | NA | TRBD1 | TRBV27 | CASSSFYRDRGVGYTF | TGTGCCAGCAGTTCTTTCTACCGGGACAGGGGGGTTGGCTACACCTTC
TRBJ1-1 | NA | NA | TRBV7-2 | CASSPRAQAEAFF | TGTGCCAGCAGCCCTAGGGCACAGGCTGAAGCTTTCTTT
TRBJ1-5 | NA | NA | TRBV19 | CASKGPWQPQHF | TGTGCCAGTAAGGGCCCCTGGCAGCCCCAGCATTTT
TRBJ2-2 | NA | TRBD2 | TRBV7-6 | CASSLAVPSGQTGELFF | TGTGCCAGCAGCTTAGCAGTACCTAGCGGTCAGACCGGGGAGCTGTTTTTT
TRBJ1-1 | NA | NA | TRBV30 | CAWSADPPRSEAFF | TGTGCCTGGAGTGCCGACCCCCCCCGTAGTGAAGCTTTCTTT
TRBJ2-2 | NA | TRBD1 | TRBV9 | CASSVEGAATGELFF | TGTGCCAGCAGCGTAGAGGGGGCGGCCACCGGGGAGCTGTTTTTT
TRBJ2-1 | NA | NA | TRBV4-3 | CASSQEVPIDEQFF | TGCGCCAGCAGCCAAGAGGTCCCAATCGATGAGCAGTTCTTC
TRBJ2-3 | NA | NA | TRBV7-6 | CASSLNAGVTDTQYF | TGTGCCAGCAGCTTAAACGCGGGCGTCACAGATACGCAGTATTTT
TRBJ2-7 | NA | TRBD1 | TRBV20-1 | CSVYRGTYEQYF | TGCAGTGTTTACAGGGGAACCTACGAGCAGTACTTC
TRBJ2-7 | NA | NA | TRBV12-3/TRBV12-4 | CASSLRWDEQYF | TGTGCCAGCAGTTTAAGGTGGGACGAGCAGTACTTC
TRBJ2-3 | few | TRBD2 | TRBV19 | CASSPRTSTDTQYF | TGTGCCAGTAGTCCAAGGACTAGCACGGATACGCAGTATTTT
TRBJ1-4 | NA | NA | TRBV30 | CAWGQDEKLFF | TGTGCCTGGGGGCAAGATGAAAAACTGTTTTTT
TRBJ2-5 | NA | TRBD1 | TRBV19 | CARGRSGTGVRETQYF | TGTGCCAGAGGGAGATCCGGGACAGGGGTCCGGGAGACCCAGTACTTC
TRBJ1-3 | NA | TRBD1 | TRBV5-1 | CASSVTGAGNTIYF | TGCGCCAGCAGCGTGACAGGGGCTGGAAACACCATATATTTT
TRBJ2-2 | NA | TRBD2 | TRBV12-3/TRBV12-4 | CASKVAGGPSRGELFF | TGTGCCAGCAAGGTAGCGGGAGGGCCCTCTCGCGGGGAGCTGTTTTTT
TRBJ2-7 | once | TRBD1 | TRBV20-1 | CSAERSYRGSYEQYF | TGCAGTGCTGAGAGGAGCTACAGGGGATCCTACGAGCAGTACTTC
TRBJ2-4 | once | NA | TRBV7-2 | CASSRRTENIQYF | TGTGCCAGCAGCCGACGGACAGAGAACATTCAGTACTTC